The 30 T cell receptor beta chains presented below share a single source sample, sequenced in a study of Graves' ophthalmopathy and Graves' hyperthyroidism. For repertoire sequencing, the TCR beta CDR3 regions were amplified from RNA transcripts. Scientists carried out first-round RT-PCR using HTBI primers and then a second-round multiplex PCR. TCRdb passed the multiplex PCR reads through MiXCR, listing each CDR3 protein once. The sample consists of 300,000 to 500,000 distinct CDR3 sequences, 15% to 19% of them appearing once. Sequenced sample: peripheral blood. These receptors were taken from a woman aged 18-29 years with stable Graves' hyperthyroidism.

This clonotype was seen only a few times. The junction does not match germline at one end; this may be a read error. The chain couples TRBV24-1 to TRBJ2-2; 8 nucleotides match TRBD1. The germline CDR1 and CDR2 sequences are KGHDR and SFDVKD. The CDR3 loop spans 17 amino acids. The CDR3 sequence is CATSDPTGQANAGELFF. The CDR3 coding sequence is TGTGCCACCAGTGACCCCACGGGACAGGCGAACGCCGGGGAGCTGTTTTTT.

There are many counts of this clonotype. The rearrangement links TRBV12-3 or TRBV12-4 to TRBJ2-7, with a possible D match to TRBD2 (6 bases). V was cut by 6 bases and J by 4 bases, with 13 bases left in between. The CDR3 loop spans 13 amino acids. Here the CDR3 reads CASSPGLLYEQYF. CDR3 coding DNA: TGTGCCAGCAGCCCGGGACTTCTTTACGAGCAGTACTTC.

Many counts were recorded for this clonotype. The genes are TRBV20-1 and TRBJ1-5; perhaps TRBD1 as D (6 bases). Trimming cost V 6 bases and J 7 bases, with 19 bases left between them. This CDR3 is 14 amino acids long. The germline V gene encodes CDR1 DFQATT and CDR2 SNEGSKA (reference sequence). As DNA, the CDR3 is TGCAGTGCCGGAGGGGGAGGGGTCGACCAGCCCCAGCATTTT. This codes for CSAGGGGVDQPQHF.

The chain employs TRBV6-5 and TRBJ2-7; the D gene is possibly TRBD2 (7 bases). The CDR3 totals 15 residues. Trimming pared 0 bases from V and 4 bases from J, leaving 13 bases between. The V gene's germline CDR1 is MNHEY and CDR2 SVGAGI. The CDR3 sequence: CASSYSRGRLYEQYF. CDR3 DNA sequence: TGTGCCAGCAGTTACTCGCGGGGGCGTTTGTACGAGCAGTACTTC.

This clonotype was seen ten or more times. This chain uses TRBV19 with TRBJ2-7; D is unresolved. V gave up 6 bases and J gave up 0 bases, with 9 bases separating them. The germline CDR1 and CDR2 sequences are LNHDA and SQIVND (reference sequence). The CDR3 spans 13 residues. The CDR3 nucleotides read TGTGCCAGTAGGGCAGGAAGCTCCTACGAGCAGTACTTC. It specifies CASRAGSSYEQYF.

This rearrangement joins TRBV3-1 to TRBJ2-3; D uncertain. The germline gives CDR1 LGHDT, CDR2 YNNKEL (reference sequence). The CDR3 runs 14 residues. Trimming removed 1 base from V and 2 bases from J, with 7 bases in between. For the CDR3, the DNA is TGTGCCAGCAGCCAAGGGCCAGACACAGATACGCAGTATTTT. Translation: CASSQGPDTDTQYF.

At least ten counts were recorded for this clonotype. Written as DNA, the CDR3 is TGTGCCAGCAGCGTAGGCTTGGACAGGGGATCCGAGCAGTACTTC. This sequence encodes CASSVGLDRGSEQYF. This chain uses TRBV9 with TRBJ2-7; 9 bases line up with TRBD1. The V gene end was trimmed by 0 bases and the J gene end by 6 bases; junction bases not matched to a gene: 7. This CDR3 has 15 amino acids. The V gene's germline CDR1 is SGDLS and CDR2 YYNGEE.

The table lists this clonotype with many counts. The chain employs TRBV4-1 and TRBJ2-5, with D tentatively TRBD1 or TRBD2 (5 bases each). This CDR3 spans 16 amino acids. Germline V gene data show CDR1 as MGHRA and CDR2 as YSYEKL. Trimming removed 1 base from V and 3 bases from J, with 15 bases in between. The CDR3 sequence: CASSQGEIDSKETQYF. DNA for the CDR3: TGCGCCAGCAGCCAAGGGGAGATAGACAGCAAAGAGACCCAGTACTTC.

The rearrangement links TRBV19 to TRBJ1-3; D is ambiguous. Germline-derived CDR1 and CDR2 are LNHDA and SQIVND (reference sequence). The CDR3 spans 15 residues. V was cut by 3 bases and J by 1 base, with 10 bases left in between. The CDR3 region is CASSIRGSSGNTIYF. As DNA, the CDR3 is TGTGCCAGTAGTATCCGAGGCAGTTCTGGAAACACCATATATTTT.

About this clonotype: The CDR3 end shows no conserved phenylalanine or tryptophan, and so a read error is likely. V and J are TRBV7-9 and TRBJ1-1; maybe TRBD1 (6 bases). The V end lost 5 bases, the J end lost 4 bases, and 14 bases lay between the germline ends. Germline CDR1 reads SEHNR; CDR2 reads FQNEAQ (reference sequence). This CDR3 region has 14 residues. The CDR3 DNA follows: TGTGCCAGCAGCCAGCGCAGGGGAGGCACTGAAGCTTTCTAT. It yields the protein CASSQRRGGTEAFY.

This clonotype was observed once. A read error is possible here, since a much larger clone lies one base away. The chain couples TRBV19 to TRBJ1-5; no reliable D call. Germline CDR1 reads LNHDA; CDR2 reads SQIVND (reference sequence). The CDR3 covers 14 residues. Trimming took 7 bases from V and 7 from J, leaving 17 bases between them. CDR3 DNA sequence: TGTGCCAGTACCCGTTCTCAGGCTTACCAGCCCCAGCATTTT. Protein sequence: CASTRSQAYQPQHF.

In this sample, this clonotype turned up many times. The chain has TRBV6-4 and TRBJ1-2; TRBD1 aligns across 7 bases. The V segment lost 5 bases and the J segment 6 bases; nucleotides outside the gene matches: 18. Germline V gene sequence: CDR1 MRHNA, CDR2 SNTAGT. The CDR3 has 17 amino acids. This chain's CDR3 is CASSTPHRQGHTHGYTF. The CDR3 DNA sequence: TGTGCCAGCAGTACGCCCCACCGACAGGGCCATACCCATGGCTACACCTTC.

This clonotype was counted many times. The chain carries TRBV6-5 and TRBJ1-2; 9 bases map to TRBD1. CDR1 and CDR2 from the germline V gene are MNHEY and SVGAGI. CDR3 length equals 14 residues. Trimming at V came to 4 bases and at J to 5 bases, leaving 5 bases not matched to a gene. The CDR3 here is CASSLIGTGYGYTF. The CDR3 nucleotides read TGTGCCAGCAGTTTAATCGGGACAGGGTATGGCTACACCTTC.

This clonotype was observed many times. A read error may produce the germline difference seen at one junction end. The CDR3 DNA reads TGTGCTAGCAGCTTAGGATCATTCGCCAACACCGGGGAGCTGTTTTTT. Translation: CASSLGSFANTGELFF. V is TRBV7-7 and J is TRBJ2-2, with unresolved D. The CDR3 is made up of 16 amino acids. CDR1 and CDR2 (germline): SSHAT, FNYEAQ (reference sequence).

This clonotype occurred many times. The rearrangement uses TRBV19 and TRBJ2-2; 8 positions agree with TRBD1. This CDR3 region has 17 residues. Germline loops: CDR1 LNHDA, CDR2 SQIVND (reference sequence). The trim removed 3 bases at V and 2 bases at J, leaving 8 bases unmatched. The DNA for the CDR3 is TGTGCCAGTAGTATCCGGACAGGGCGTAGCAACACCGGGGAGCTGTTTTTT. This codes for CASSIRTGRSNTGELFF.

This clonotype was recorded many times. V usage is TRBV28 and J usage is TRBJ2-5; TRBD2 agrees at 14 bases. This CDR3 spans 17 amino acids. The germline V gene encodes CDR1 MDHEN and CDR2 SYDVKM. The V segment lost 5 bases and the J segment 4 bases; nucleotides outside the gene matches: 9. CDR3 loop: CASSETSGGAFAETQYF. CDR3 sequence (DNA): TGTGCCAGCAGTGAGACTAGCGGGGGGGCCTTTGCAGAGACCCAGTACTTC.

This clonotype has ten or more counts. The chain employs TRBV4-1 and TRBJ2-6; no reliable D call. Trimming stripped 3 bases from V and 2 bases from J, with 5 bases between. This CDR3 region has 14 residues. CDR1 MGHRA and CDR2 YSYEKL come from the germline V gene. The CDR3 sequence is CASSHGAGANVLTF. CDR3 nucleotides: TGCGCCAGCAGCCATGGCGCTGGGGCCAACGTCCTGACTTTC.

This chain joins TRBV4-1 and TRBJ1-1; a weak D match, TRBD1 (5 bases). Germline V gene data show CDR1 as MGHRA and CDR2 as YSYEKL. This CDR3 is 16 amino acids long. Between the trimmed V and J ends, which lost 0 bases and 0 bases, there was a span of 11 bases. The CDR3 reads CASSQDQGGLNTEAFF. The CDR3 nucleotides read TGCGCCAGCAGCCAAGATCAGGGCGGACTGAACACTGAAGCTTTCTTT.

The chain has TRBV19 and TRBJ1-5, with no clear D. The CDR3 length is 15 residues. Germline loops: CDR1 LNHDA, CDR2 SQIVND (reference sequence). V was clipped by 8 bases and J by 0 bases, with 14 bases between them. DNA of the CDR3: TGTGCCAGTCGTCCGGGCGGTTATAGCAATCAGCCCCAGCATTTT. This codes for CASRPGGYSNQPQHF.

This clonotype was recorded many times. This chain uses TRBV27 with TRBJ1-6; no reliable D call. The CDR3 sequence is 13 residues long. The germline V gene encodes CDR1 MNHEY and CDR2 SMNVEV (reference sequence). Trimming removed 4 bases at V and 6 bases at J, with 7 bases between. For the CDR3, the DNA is TGTGCCAGCAGTTGGCGCCGTAATTCACCCCTCCACTTT. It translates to CASSWRRNSPLHF.

CDR3 sequence reads: CASSPTLGARNTGELFF. The CDR3 nucleotides read TGTGCCAGCAGCCCGACACTGGGGGCTAGAAACACCGGGGAGCTGTTTTTT. V usage is TRBV11-1 and J usage is TRBJ2-2, with a weak D call TRBD1 (6 bases). CDR1 and CDR2 (germline): SGHAT, FQDESV (reference sequence). Trimming shortened V by 5 bases and J by 2 bases, and 18 bases separated the two germline ends. This CDR3 has 17 residues.

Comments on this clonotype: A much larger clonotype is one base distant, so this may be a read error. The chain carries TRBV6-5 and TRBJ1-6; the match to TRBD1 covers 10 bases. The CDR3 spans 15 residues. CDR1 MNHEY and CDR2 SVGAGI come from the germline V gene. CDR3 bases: TGTGCCAGCAGTTACTTGGGGACAGGGGATTCACACCTCCACTTT. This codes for CASSYLGTGDSHLHF.

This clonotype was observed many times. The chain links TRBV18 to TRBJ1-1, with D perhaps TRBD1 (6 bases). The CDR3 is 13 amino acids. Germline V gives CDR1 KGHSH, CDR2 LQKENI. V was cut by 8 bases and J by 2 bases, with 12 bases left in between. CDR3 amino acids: CASMYRDNTEAFF. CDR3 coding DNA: TGTGCCAGCATGTACAGGGATAACACTGAAGCTTTCTTT.

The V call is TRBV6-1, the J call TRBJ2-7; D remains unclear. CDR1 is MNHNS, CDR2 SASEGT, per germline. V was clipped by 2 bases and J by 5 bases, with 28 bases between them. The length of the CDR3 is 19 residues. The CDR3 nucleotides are TGTGCCAGCAGTGAATATGGTGTGAGTTACGGCGGTTCTCCCCACGAGCAGTACTTC. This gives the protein CASSEYGVSYGGSPHEQYF.

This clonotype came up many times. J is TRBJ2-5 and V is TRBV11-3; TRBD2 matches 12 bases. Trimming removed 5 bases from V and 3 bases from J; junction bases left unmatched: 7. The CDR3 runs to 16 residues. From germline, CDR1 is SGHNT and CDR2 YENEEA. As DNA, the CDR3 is TGTGCCAGCAGCCCCAACAGACTAGCGGGGGAAGAGACCCAGTACTTC. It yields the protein CASSPNRLAGEETQYF.

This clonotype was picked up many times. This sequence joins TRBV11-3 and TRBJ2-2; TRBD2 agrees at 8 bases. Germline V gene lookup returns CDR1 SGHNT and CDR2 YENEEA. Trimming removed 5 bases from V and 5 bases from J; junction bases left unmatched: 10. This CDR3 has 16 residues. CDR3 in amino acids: CASSHGRGGRTGELFF. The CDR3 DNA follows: TGTGCCAGCAGCCACGGCCGGGGGGGCCGAACCGGGGAGCTGTTTTTT.

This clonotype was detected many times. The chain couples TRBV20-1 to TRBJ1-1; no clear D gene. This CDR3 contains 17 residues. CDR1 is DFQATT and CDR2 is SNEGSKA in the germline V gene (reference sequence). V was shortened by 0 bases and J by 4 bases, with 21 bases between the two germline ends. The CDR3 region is CSARDLPSGPAGTEAFF. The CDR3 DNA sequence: TGCAGTGCTAGAGATCTACCATCAGGCCCCGCGGGCACTGAAGCTTTCTTT.

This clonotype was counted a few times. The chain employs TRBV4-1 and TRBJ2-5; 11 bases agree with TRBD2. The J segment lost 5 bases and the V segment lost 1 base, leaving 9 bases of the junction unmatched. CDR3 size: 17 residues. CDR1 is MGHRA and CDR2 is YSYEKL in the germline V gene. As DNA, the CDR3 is TGCGCCAGCAGCCAAGTCGGAGTAGCGGGGGGGCGTGAGACCCAGTACTTC. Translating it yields CASSQVGVAGGRETQYF.

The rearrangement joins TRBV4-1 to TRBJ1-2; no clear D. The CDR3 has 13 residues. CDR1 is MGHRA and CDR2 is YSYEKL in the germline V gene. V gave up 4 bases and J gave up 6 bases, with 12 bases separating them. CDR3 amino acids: CASSRGIADGYTF. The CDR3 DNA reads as TGCGCCAGCAGCCGTGGTATCGCCGATGGCTACACCTTC.

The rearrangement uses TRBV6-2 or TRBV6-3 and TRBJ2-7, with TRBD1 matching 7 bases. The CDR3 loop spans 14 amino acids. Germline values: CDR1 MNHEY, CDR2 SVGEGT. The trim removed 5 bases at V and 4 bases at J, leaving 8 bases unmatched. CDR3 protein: CASSDRENRYEQYF. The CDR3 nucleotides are TGTGCCAGCAGTGACAGGGAAAATCGGTACGAGCAGTACTTC.